Listed below are T cell receptor beta chains from one sample, sequenced in a study of shared clonotypes between healthy human individuals. Using immunoSEQ multiplex PCR, the repertoire was profiled, and TCRdb retains in-frame clones only, with some absent. The table shows 500,000 to 650,000 clones, with around 77% occurring only once. The sample was PBMCs. Receptors were obtained from a middle-aged woman in good health. Some clones in this sample may be carry-over from other donors' samples. Each CDR3 is given with its conserved first and last residue. A D gene is named only where the DNA matches it firmly. Clone size is not always given. Where it is, it says once, few, many or a class for expanded clones.

V: TRBV7-6
size: NA
D: NA
J: TRBJ2-1
DNA: TGTGCCAGCAGCCCGGGGGTCAATGAGCAGTTCTTC
CDR3: CASSPGVNEQFF

V: TRBV27
size: few
D: TRBD2
J: TRBJ2-5
DNA: TGTGCCAGCAGCCCCACCGGGACTAGCGGGAGTGAGACCCAGTACTTC
CDR3: CASSPTGTSGSETQYF

V: TRBV28
size: once
D: TRBD1
J: TRBJ1-5
DNA: TGTGCCAGCAGCCCCGGGACAGTAGGTCAGCCCCAGCATTTT
CDR3: CASSPGTVGQPQHF

V: TRBV7-3
size: few
D: NA
J: TRBJ1-1
DNA: TGTGCCAGCAGCACGGACAGGAACACTGAAGCTTTCTTT
CDR3: CASSTDRNTEAFF

V: TRBV28
size: NA
D: TRBD1
J: TRBJ1-5
DNA: TGTGCCAGCAGAAAAGACAGGGTGTATCATTTT
CDR3: CASRKDRVYHF

V: TRBV6-5
size: NA
D: NA
J: TRBJ2-7
DNA: TGTGCCAGCAGCCTCCGGGGGGCAAGGGAGCAGTACTTC
CDR3: CASSLRGAREQYF

V: TRBV29-1
size: NA
D: TRBD1
J: TRBJ2-7
DNA: TGCAGCGGGGGGGACAGGGGGCCCAACGAGCAGTACTTC
CDR3: CSGGDRGPNEQYF

V: TRBV18
size: NA
D: NA
J: TRBJ2-7
DNA: TGTGCCAGCTCACCTACCTTCTACGAGCAGTACTTC
CDR3: CASSPTFYEQYF

V: TRBV10-3
size: NA
D: NA
J: TRBJ1-4
DNA: TGTGCCATCAGTTCGGGACGGAGTAATGAAAAACTGTTTTTT
CDR3: CAISSGRSNEKLFF

V: TRBV6-1
size: NA
D: TRBD2
J: TRBJ2-2
DNA: TGTGCCAGCCCCGGGACTAGCTTGAGAACCGGGGAGCTGTTTTTT
CDR3: CASPGTSLRTGELFF

V: TRBV5-6
size: few
D: TRBD1
J: TRBJ1-1
DNA: TGTGCCAGCAGCTGGAGTTACGGACAGGGAGTGAACACTGAAGCTTTCTTT
CDR3: CASSWSYGQGVNTEAFF

V: TRBV7-2
size: NA
D: TRBD2
J: TRBJ2-5
DNA: TGTGCCAGCAGCTCCCCTAGCGGGTCAGTGGAGACCCAGTACTTC
CDR3: CASSSPSGSVETQYF

V: TRBV28
size: NA
D: NA
J: TRBJ1-5
DNA: TGTGCCAGCAGAGGACATTATAGCAATCAGCCCCAGCATTTT
CDR3: CASRGHYSNQPQHF

V: TRBV7-9
size: NA
D: NA
J: TRBJ2-3
DNA: TGTGCCAGCAGCATAGTCCAGGGTGCCTTCACAGATACGCAGTATTTT
CDR3: CASSIVQGAFTDTQYF

V: TRBV27
size: NA
D: NA
J: TRBJ2-3
DNA: TGTGCCAGCAGTTTAAGGGGCTACCAAATTACAGATACGCAGTATTTT
CDR3: CASSLRGYQITDTQYF

V: TRBV19
size: NA
D: TRBD2
J: TRBJ2-2
DNA: TGTGCCAGTAGTATTAAGGGTCGACGACTAGCGGGAGGGCCGGGCACCGGGGAGCTGTTTTTT
CDR3: CASSIKGRRLAGGPGTGELFF

V: TRBV11-2
size: NA
D: NA
J: TRBJ1-2
DNA: TGTGCCAGCAGCTTAGATCGGTCACAGACATATGGCTACACCTTC
CDR3: CASSLDRSQTYGYTF

V: TRBV7-2
size: NA
D: NA
J: TRBJ2-7
DNA: TGTGCCAGCAGCTTCCGGGACGGTGGCTCCTACGAGCAGTACTTC
CDR3: CASSFRDGGSYEQYF

V: TRBV20-1
size: few
D: NA
J: TRBJ1-5
DNA: TGCAGTGCAGGTCAGCCCCAGCATTTT
CDR3: CSAGQPQHF

V: TRBV19
size: NA
D: NA
J: TRBJ1-5
DNA: TGTGCCACAGCAGCGGGGCCGCGTCAGCCCCAGCATTTT
CDR3: CATAAGPRQPQHF

V: TRBV7-8
size: NA
D: NA
J: TRBJ1-2
DNA: TGTGCCAGCAGCACCGACTTCGACTATGGCTACACCTTC
CDR3: CASSTDFDYGYTF

V: TRBV27
size: NA
D: NA
J: TRBJ1-3
DNA: TGTGCCAGCAGTTCGCAGGATTCAAGGCCTTCTGGAAACACCATATATTTT
CDR3: CASSSQDSRPSGNTIYF

V: TRBV5-1
size: NA
D: NA
J: TRBJ2-7
DNA: TGCGCCAGCAGCACCTCGACAGTATACGAGCAGTACTTC
CDR3: CASSTSTVYEQYF

V: TRBV5-1
size: NA
D: NA
J: TRBJ1-5
DNA: TGCGCCAGCTCCGGAGGGGTCAATCAGCCCCAGCATTTT
CDR3: CASSGGVNQPQHF

V: TRBV10-3
size: NA
D: TRBD1
J: TRBJ2-1
DNA: TGTGCCATCAGTTCTCCCCGACAGGGCTTGAGGTCCTACAATGAGCAGTTCTTC
CDR3: CAISSPRQGLRSYNEQFF

V: TRBV28
size: NA
D: TRBD1
J: TRBJ1-1
DNA: TGTGCCAGCAGGGGGACAGGGGGTGTCCTGAACACTGAAGCTTTCTTT
CDR3: CASRGTGGVLNTEAFF

V: TRBV25-1
size: NA
D: NA
J: TRBJ2-3
DNA: TGTGCCAGCGGCCACCGGAGCTCCACAGATACGCAGTATTTT
CDR3: CASGHRSSTDTQYF

V: TRBV6-1
size: NA
D: NA
J: TRBJ2-5
DNA: TGTGCCAGCAGTGCGATGACGGGTGCCCAACAAGAGACCCAGTACTTC
CDR3: CASSAMTGAQQETQYF

V: TRBV7-9
size: NA
D: NA
J: TRBJ2-5
DNA: TGTGCCAGCAGCTTGCAGGCCCAAGAGACCCAGTACTTC
CDR3: CASSLQAQETQYF

V: TRBV19
size: NA
D: NA
J: TRBJ2-3
DNA: TGTGCCACCGGTGGGGGATCAGATACGCAGTATTTT
CDR3: CATGGGSDTQYF

V: TRBV28
size: NA
D: NA
J: TRBJ2-1
DNA: TGTGCCAGCAGTCAAGGAGGCCTTAAAGAGCAGTTCTTC
CDR3: CASSQGGLKEQFF

V: TRBV14
size: NA
D: NA
J: TRBJ2-7
DNA: TGTGCCAGCAGCCAAGGGTTCTGGGTTCAGCAGTACTTC
CDR3: CASSQGFWVQQYF

V: TRBV30
size: NA
D: TRBD1
J: TRBJ1-2
DNA: TGTGCCTGGATCCGGGACAGGAGTCTAGGCGATGGCTACACCTTC
CDR3: CAWIRDRSLGDGYTF

V: TRBV7-2
size: NA
D: NA
J: TRBJ2-7
DNA: TGTGCCAGCACGGGGAAAGGGTCCCCCTACGAGCAGTACTTC
CDR3: CASTGKGSPYEQYF

V: TRBV7-2
size: NA
D: NA
J: TRBJ1-1
DNA: TGTGCCAGCAGCTTAGCGCACAGGGAAAAGAGACCTGAAGCTTTCTTT
CDR3: CASSLAHREKRPEAFF

V: TRBV6-4
size: many
D: NA
J: TRBJ2-3
DNA: TGTGCCAGCAGCGCAGATCCGGGTAGCACAGATACGCAGTATTTT
CDR3: CASSADPGSTDTQYF

V: TRBV19
size: once
D: NA
J: TRBJ2-6
DNA: TGTGCCAGTAGTATCCCAGGAGCTGGGGCCAACGTCCTGACTTTC
CDR3: CASSIPGAGANVLTF

V: TRBV10-3
size: many
D: NA
J: TRBJ1-2
DNA: TGTGCCATCAGTGAGTTACCCTATGGCTACACCTTC
CDR3: CAISELPYGYTF

V: TRBV11-2
size: NA
D: TRBD2
J: TRBJ2-3
DNA: TGTGCCAGCAGCTTATTCGGGGGGGCGGGAAGCACAGATACGCAGTATTTT
CDR3: CASSLFGGAGSTDTQYF

V: TRBV2
size: NA
D: NA
J: TRBJ1-2
DNA: TGTGCCAGCAGTGAAGTGACGGCGAACTATGGCTACACCTTC
CDR3: CASSEVTANYGYTF

V: TRBV18
size: NA
D: NA
J: TRBJ1-1
DNA: TGTGCCAGCTCACCATACCCCCAGAGCGGGCCGGAGGGTACTGAAGCTTTCTTT
CDR3: CASSPYPQSGPEGTEAFF

V: TRBV11-2
size: NA
D: NA
J: TRBJ1-3
DNA: TGTGCCAGCAGCTTAGGTGGGGCTGGAAACACCATATATTTT
CDR3: CASSLGGAGNTIYF

V: TRBV5-1
size: few
D: NA
J: TRBJ1-2
DNA: TGCGCCAGCAGCTTGGACGCATATGGCTACACCTTC
CDR3: CASSLDAYGYTF

V: TRBV30
size: NA
D: NA
J: TRBJ1-4
DNA: TGTGCCGGTCGGGGGGGACTGACAACTAATGAAAAACTGTTTTTT
CDR3: CAGRGGLTTNEKLFF

V: TRBV7-8
size: NA
D: NA
J: TRBJ2-1
DNA: TGTGCCAGCAGCCCCAGAAACTACAATGAGCAGTTCTTC
CDR3: CASSPRNYNEQFF

V: TRBV7-8
size: NA
D: NA
J: TRBJ2-7
DNA: TGTGCCAGCAGCTTAGAATTGGGGGTTGGAAACGAGCAGTACTTC
CDR3: CASSLELGVGNEQYF

V: TRBV29-1
size: few
D: NA
J: TRBJ1-2
DNA: TGCAGCGGCGCGTCGGCAGACTCTAACTATGGCTACACCTTC
CDR3: CSGASADSNYGYTF

V: TRBV10-3
size: NA
D: TRBD2
J: TRBJ2-7
DNA: TGTGCCATCAGTGACCAGGGACTAGCAGACGAGCAGTACTTC
CDR3: CAISDQGLADEQYF

V: TRBV6-1
size: NA
D: TRBD2
J: TRBJ2-1
DNA: TGTGCCAGCGAAAAGCCGGGACTAGCGGGAAATGAGCAGTTCTTC
CDR3: CASEKPGLAGNEQFF

V: TRBV7-9
size: NA
D: NA
J: TRBJ1-1
DNA: TGTGCCAGCAGCTTTCAGGGGCTGAACACTGAAGCTTTCTTT
CDR3: CASSFQGLNTEAFF

V: TRBV5-4
size: NA
D: NA
J: TRBJ1-2
DNA: TGTGCCAGCAGCTTGCGTCAAAGGCGCTATGGCTACACCTTC
CDR3: CASSLRQRRYGYTF

V: TRBV19
size: NA
D: TRBD2
J: TRBJ2-7
DNA: TGTGCCAGTAGTCTACAACTAGCGGGAGATATCTACGAGCAGTACTTC
CDR3: CASSLQLAGDIYEQYF

V: TRBV27
size: many
D: TRBD1
J: TRBJ1-2
DNA: TGTGCCAGTCCGGGACAGAACTATGGCTACACCTTC
CDR3: CASPGQNYGYTF

V: TRBV7-2
size: NA
D: TRBD1
J: TRBJ1-5
DNA: TGTGCCAGCAGCTCCTCTACAGGGGGGCGTTCGGCCCAGCATTTT
CDR3: CASSSSTGGRSAQHF

V: TRBV30
size: NA
D: TRBD1
J: TRBJ1-1
DNA: TGTGCCTGGAGCGGTCCCCAGACAGGGGGGACTGAAGCTTTCTTT
CDR3: CAWSGPQTGGTEAFF